This is a list of T cell receptor beta chains from one sample in a study of T cells in Graves' hyperthyroidism and ophthalmopathy. TCRdb re-derived calls from the multiplex PCR reads in MiXCR, one entry per CDR3 protein. The profile shows fewer than 750,000 distinct CDR3 sequences, roughly 14% of them singletons. Specimen: blood. These receptors all come from a woman aged 35 to 49 with Graves' ophthalmopathy. Each CDR3 is given without its conserved first and last residue. Some rows have no size entry. The others give once, few or many, or a class for an expanded clone.

>TRBJ1-2|NA|TRBV6-4
ASAVTDKTYT
>TRBJ2-7|many|TRBV19
ASSIGQGGCEQY
>TRBJ2-4|NA|TRBV7-2
ASSLNLGGIFPQY
>TRBJ1-6|NA|TRBV6-1
ASSEKGGAYYNSPLH
>TRBJ2-7|once|TRBV6-5
ASSYSSREGYEQY
>TRBJ2-5|many|TRBV6-1
ASSADVVETQY
>TRBJ2-5|many|TRBV28
ASSMPTSGRPEETQY
>TRBJ2-7|NA|TRBV12-3/TRBV12-4
ASRLGESDEQY
>TRBJ2-7|NA|TRBV12-5
ASGPESDSGRYEQY
>TRBJ2-5|NA|TRBV5-1
ASSSSIGGGGETQY
>TRBJ1-2|many|TRBV7-2
ASSFGIYGYT
>TRBJ1-6|few|TRBV6-1
ASSPQGFRDSPLH
>TRBJ2-7|once|TRBV19
ASSIGAGGHVEQY
>TRBJ1-5|many|TRBV19
ASRKEGGNQPQH
>TRBJ2-1|many|TRBV11-3
ASSESSYNEQF
>TRBJ1-6|many|TRBV5-1
ASSPGGRSPLH
>TRBJ2-3|many|TRBV6-5
ASSFTGTSSTDTQY
>TRBJ2-3|many|TRBV2
ASRVRLSTDTQY
>TRBJ1-1|many|TRBV7-3
ASSLRDPPMNTEAF
>TRBJ1-2|many|TRBV7-2
ASSLASPGDGYT
>TRBJ2-2|many|TRBV11-3
ASSDRVNGELF
>TRBJ2-2|many|TRBV29-1
SVGKTSGMAGELF
>TRBJ2-6|once|TRBV30
AWSGGSGANVLT
>TRBJ1-1|many|TRBV15
ATSRRGGSNTEAF
>TRBJ2-7|few|TRBV3-1
ASSQVGTGRYEQY
>TRBJ2-7|NA|TRBV4-3
ASSQADRVGEQY
>TRBJ2-2|many|TRBV15
ATGTRTLDHAGELF
>TRBJ2-2|NA|TRBV12-3/TRBV12-4
ASSFGMAGELF
>TRBJ1-1|few|TRBV6-2/TRBV6-3
ASSYSPDAAGTEAF
>TRBJ2-5|many|TRBV6-2/TRBV6-3
ASSYSRNQETQY